These 26 T cell receptor beta chains were sequenced from one sample in a study of blood T cell repertoires in COVID-19. This table comes from immunoSEQ multiplex PCR, and its TCRdb copy is limited to in-frame clones, with some not included. The data show approximately 150,000 clones, more than 75% seen once. Sequencing input: peripheral blood. The source is a man older than 75 with acute or convalescent COVID-19.

The chain recombines TRBV27 with TRBJ1-1, with 9 bases identical to TRBD1. V dropped 4 bases and J dropped 2; count of bases not matched to a gene: 2. Germline-derived CDR1 and CDR2 are MNHEY and SMNVEV (reference sequence). The CDR3 extends over 14 amino acids. Here the CDR3 DNA reads TGTGCCAGCAGTTCGGACAGGGGCAACACTGAAGCTTTCTTT. Translation gives CASSSDRGNTEAFF.

The chain carries TRBV28 and TRBJ1-5, with 11 bases lining up with TRBD1. Germline V lookup: CDR1 MDHEN, CDR2 SYDVKM. This CDR3 spans 16 amino acids. V lost 6 bases, J lost 8 bases, and 12 bases stayed unmatched. The chain's CDR3 is CASSRGQGVRGEPQHF. DNA for the CDR3: TGTGCCAGCAGCCGGGGACAGGGGGTTCGTGGGGAGCCCCAGCATTTT.

V usage is TRBV5-1 and J usage is TRBJ2-7; 10 bases are shared with TRBD1. V was pared by 6 bases and J by 3 bases, with 6 bases of the junction left unmatched. The CDR3 totals 14 residues. The V gene's germline CDR1 is SGHRS and CDR2 YFSETQ. For the CDR3, the DNA is TGCGCCAGCACCCCGGGACAGGGGATCTACGAGCAGTACTTC. It translates to CASTPGQGIYEQYF.

The chain employs TRBV9 and TRBJ1-3; 8 bases align to TRBD1. Germline V gene data show CDR1 as SGDLS and CDR2 as YYNGEE. The trim removed 6 bases at V and 1 base at J, leaving 21 bases unmatched. The CDR3 totals 20 residues. The CDR3 is CASISPPRQGKERSGNTIYF. CDR3 DNA: TGTGCCAGCATCTCCCCCCCGAGACAGGGGAAGGAGAGGTCTGGAAACACCATATATTTT. Variable domain in full (rest from reference TRBV9 and TRBJ1-3): DSGVTQTPKHLITATGQRVTLRCSPRSGDLSVYWYQQSLDQGLQFLIQYYNGEERAKGNILERFSAQQFPDLHSELNLSSLELGDSALYFCASISPPRQGKERSGNTIYFGEGSWLTVV.

This clone was seen just once. The chain is built from TRBV5-1 and TRBJ2-1; 7 bases are shared with TRBD1. CDR1 is SGHRS and CDR2 is YFSETQ in the germline V gene. This CDR3 region has 16 residues. V gave up 4 bases and J gave up 0 bases; unmatched junction bases: 7. For the CDR3, the DNA is TGCGCCAGCAGCGGGACAGCTTTGAGCTCCTACAATGAGCAGTTCTTC. Translated: CASSGTALSSYNEQFF.

This clone was seen a handful of times. The chain combines TRBV6-5 with TRBJ2-5, with D possibly matching TRBD2 (5 bases). CDR3 length: 13 amino acids. V gave up 6 bases and J gave up 5 bases, with 13 bases separating them. CDR1 and CDR2 from the germline V gene are MNHEY and SVGAGI. CDR3 bases: TGTGCCAGCAGGCCCGGACTGAGGGAGACCCAGTACTTC. It translates to CASRPGLRETQYF.

This clone was seen a handful of times. The chain has TRBV6-5 and TRBJ1-2; the match to TRBD1 covers 7 bases. Per the germline V gene, CDR1 is MNHEY and CDR2 is SVGAGI. J lost 4 bases, V lost 8 bases, and 10 bases had no gene match. The CDR3 spans 14 residues. This CDR3 reads CASCRDSSFYGYTF. The CDR3 DNA reads TGTGCCAGCTGCCGGGACAGTTCCTTCTATGGCTACACCTTC.

This chain connects TRBV15 to TRBJ1-1, with D unclear. Trimming pared 1 base from V and 4 bases from J, leaving 13 bases between. The CDR3 has 15 residues. CDR1 is LNHNV, CDR2 YYDKDF, per germline (reference sequence). The CDR3 DNA is TGTGCCACCAGCAGAGGGGGAGGGTCTAGCACTGAAGCTTTCTTT. Translation gives CATSRGGGSSTEAFF.

J is TRBJ2-2 and V is TRBV19; possible D gene TRBD1, 6 bases. The V end was cut by 6 bases, the J end by 1 base, with 12 bases between. The germline V gene has CDR1 LNHDA and CDR2 SQIVND (reference sequence). This CDR3 spans 15 amino acids. For the CDR3, the DNA is TGTGCCAGTAGACCGGGACACCTGAACACCGGGGAGCTGTTTTTT. It is translated as CASRPGHLNTGELFF.

This sequence joins TRBV30 and TRBJ2-5; D not certain. CDR1 is GTSNPN and CDR2 is SVGIG in the germline V gene (reference sequence). The CDR3 runs to 11 residues. Between the trimmed V and J ends, which lost 4 bases and 2 bases, there was a span of 5 bases. The CDR3: CAWTEQETQYF. CDR3 DNA: TGTGCCTGGACAGAACAAGAGACCCAGTACTTC. The variable domain in full, with the rest retrieved from reference TRBV30 and TRBJ2-5, is SQTIHQWPATLVQPVGSPLSLECTVEGTSNPNLYWYRQAAGRGLQLLFYSVGIGQISSEVPQNLSASRPQDRQFILSSKKLLLSDSGFYLCAWTEQETQYFGPGTRLLVL.

The rearrangement uses TRBV5-4 and TRBJ1-1; maybe TRBD1 (5 bases). V lost 4 bases and J lost 3, with 13 bases in between. The germline CDR1 and CDR2 sequences are SGHNT and YYREEE (reference sequence). The CDR3 is 14 amino acids. CDR3: CASSVPGVDTEAFF. The CDR3 region has the DNA TGTGCCAGCAGCGTCCCGGGGGTGGACACTGAAGCTTTCTTT.

This sequence joins TRBV30 and TRBJ2-3; D unclear. CDR3 length: 13 residues. In germline, CDR1 is GTSNPN, CDR2 SVGIG (reference sequence). The ends were cut back, 0 bases at V and 3 bases at J, with 7 bases in the middle. Here the CDR3 reads CAWSVTVTDTQYF. CDR3 sequence (DNA): TGTGCCTGGAGTGTAACAGTTACAGATACGCAGTATTTT.

The gene calls are TRBV5-1 and TRBJ2-5; 9 nucleotides match TRBD2. Trimming at V came to 3 bases and at J to 1 base, leaving 1 base not matched to a gene. The length of the CDR3 is 14 residues. CDR1 SGHRS and CDR2 YFSETQ come from the germline V gene. CDR3 DNA sequence: TGCGCCAGCAGCTCGGGACTAGCCCAAGAGACCCAGTACTTC. It specifies CASSSGLAQETQYF.

The CDR3: CASSFRQGARKLFF. CDR3 DNA sequence: TGTGCCAGCAGTTTTAGGCAGGGGGCACGAAAACTGTTTTTT. The chain uses TRBV28 and TRBJ1-4; 8 bases align to TRBD1. CDR1 is MDHEN and CDR2 is SYDVKM in the germline V gene. CDR3 size: 14 residues. V was clipped by 3 bases and J by 10 bases; unmatched bases: 7.

This chain links TRBV5-6 with TRBJ1-6; the D gene is possibly TRBD1 (6 bases). The germline V gene encodes CDR1 SGHDT and CDR2 YYEEEE. The CDR3 totals 16 residues. V was shortened by 3 bases and J by 10 bases, with 20 bases between the two germline ends. The CDR3: CASSSIDRRTSSPLHF. The CDR3 nucleotides read TGTGCCAGCAGCTCAATTGACAGGCGGACCTCGTCACCCCTCCACTTT.

The genes are TRBV7-6 and TRBJ2-5; 8 nucleotides align to TRBD1. With V trimmed by 6 bases and J by 2 bases, 5 bases remained unmatched. Germline V lookup: CDR1 SGHVS, CDR2 FNYEAQ. The CDR3 covers 14 residues. The CDR3, as DNA: TGTGCCAGCAGTAAATGGACAGGGCAAGAGACCCAGTACTTC. Its protein product is CASSKWTGQETQYF.

The chain recombines TRBV2 with TRBJ1-4; D perhaps matches TRBD1 (6 bases). Germline CDR1 reads SNHLY; CDR2 reads FYNNEI. This CDR3 has 14 residues. The V end lost 7 bases, the J end lost 1 base, and 10 bases lay between the germline ends. The CDR3 loop reads CASKTGRTNEKLFF. In nucleotides, the CDR3 is TGTGCCAGCAAAACAGGGCGAACTAATGAAAAACTGTTTTTT.

This clone came up a few times. The rearrangement uses TRBV13 and TRBJ2-3, with 11 bases lining up with TRBD1. The CDR3 extends over 15 amino acids. Germline-derived CDR1 and CDR2 are PRHDT and FYEKMQ (reference sequence). J was trimmed by 4 bases and V by 3 bases; bases with no gene match: 3. DNA for the CDR3: TGTGCCAGCAGCTTTCGGACAGGGGGCGCAGATACGCAGTATTTT. Protein product: CASSFRTGGADTQYF.

This clone was found once. The CDR3 here is CAISEDIMSYGYTF. CDR3 coding DNA: TGTGCCATCAGTGAGGACATTATGAGCTATGGCTACACCTTC. The chain is built from TRBV10-3 and TRBJ1-2; D is unresolved. Per the germline V gene, CDR1 is ENHRY and CDR2 is SYGVKD. The V end lost 2 bases, the J end lost 4 bases, and 11 bases lay between the germline ends. This CDR3 has 14 residues.

This clone was seen once. The CDR3 loop is CASSQWTSGRAPRDEQFF. CDR3 nucleotide sequence: TGTGCCAGCAGCCAGTGGACTAGCGGGAGGGCCCCACGGGATGAGCAGTTCTTC. The gene calls are TRBV6-2 or TRBV6-3 and TRBJ2-1; 15 nucleotides agree with TRBD2. The V segment lost 6 bases and the J segment 8 bases; nucleotides outside the gene matches: 14. The CDR3 consists of 18 residues. Germline V gives CDR1 MNHEY, CDR2 SVGEGT.

The table lists this clone with a few counts. This rearrangement joins TRBV7-2 to TRBJ2-1, with 8 bases matching TRBD2. The CDR3 extends over 15 amino acids. Losses at the gene ends were 0 bases for V and 2 bases for J; bases not matched to a gene: 0. Per germline, CDR1 SGHTA and CDR2 FQGNSA. The CDR3 region is CASSLASGAYNEQFF. The CDR3 nucleotides read TGTGCCAGCAGCTTAGCTAGCGGGGCCTACAATGAGCAGTTCTTC.

The chain combines TRBV5-1 with TRBJ2-5; 7 bases are shared with TRBD1. Germline CDR1 reads SGHRS; CDR2 reads YFSETQ. V lost 3 bases and J lost 1; bases outside the gene matches: 3. The CDR3 has 14 amino acids. CDR3 DNA: TGCGCCAGCAGCTCTTGGACAGGCCAAGAGACCCAGTACTTC. This encodes CASSSWTGQETQYF.

Points on this clone: One junction end disagrees with the germline gene, perhaps due to a read error. The chain uses TRBV3-1 (or the pseudogene TRBV3-2) and TRBJ2-5, with a tentative D call TRBD1 (6 bases). From germline, CDR1 is LGHDT and CDR2 YNNKEL (reference sequence). The CDR3 covers 12 residues. The CDR3 reads CASSHGSGGRNF. The CDR3, as DNA: TGTGCCAGCAGCCACGGATCTGGGGGCAGGAACTTC.

This clone was observed a handful of times. The CDR3 DNA is TGTGCCAGCGTGGCTAGCGTGGGTAGTGAGCAGTTCTTC. Translation gives CASVASVGSEQFF. The chain recombines TRBV2 with TRBJ2-1, with a tentative D call TRBD2 (6 bases). The CDR3 is 13 amino acids. Germline V gene lookup returns CDR1 SNHLY and CDR2 FYNNEI. Trimming pared 8 bases from V and 9 bases from J, leaving 17 bases between.

V is TRBV6-5 and J is TRBJ1-3, with D maybe TRBD1 (5 bases). The CDR3 extends over 14 amino acids. Germline V CDR1 and CDR2: MNHEY, SVGAGI. V was trimmed by 0 bases and J by 3 bases, leaving 6 bases between them. DNA of the CDR3: TGTGCCAGCAGTTACTCGACAGTTGGAAACACCATATATTTT. Translation: CASSYSTVGNTIYF.

The gene calls are TRBV7-2 and TRBJ2-7, with D uncertain. The germline gives CDR1 SGHTA, CDR2 FQGNSA. The germline V and J ends were trimmed by 4 bases and 0 bases, with 13 bases remaining between them. CDR3 length equals 15 residues. The CDR3 region is CASSSRGGSSYEQYF. The CDR3 DNA is TGTGCCAGCAGCTCCCGAGGTGGAAGCTCCTACGAGCAGTACTTC. Based on the CDR3 plus reference TRBV7-2 and TRBJ2-7, the full variable domain is GAGVSQSPSNKVTEKGKDVELRCDPISGHTALYWYRQSLGQGLEFLIYFQGNSAPDKSGLPSDRFSAERTGGSVSTLTIQRTQQEDSAVYLCASSSRGGSSYEQYFGPGTRLTVT.